This entry lists 14 T cell receptor beta chains sequenced from one sample in a study of blood T cells in healthy people across ages (dated by TCRdb to 2015 to 2017). The library was produced with 5' RACE. The listed sequencing device is Illumina HiSeq 2500. A second roughly 7 to 11 cycle PCR used a sample-barcoded 5' primer and a J-beta primer mix. Starting from the raw public reads, TCRdb applied fastp trimming at Q25, assembled clones with MiXCR and retained in-frame beta chains. Under each unique CDR3 protein, matching rows form one entry showing the most common genes and DNA. This sample gives some 710,000 distinct CDR3 sequences in total; roughly 46% of them show up just once. Over 15% of the sample goes to the ten largest clones. Sample: blood. The receptors here all came from an elderly man in good health.

The chain recombines TRBV9 with TRBJ2-1, with D maybe TRBD1 (6 bases). CDR3 length equals 16 residues. V dropped 1 base and J dropped 1 base, with 12 bases sitting between them. Germline values: CDR1 SGDLS, CDR2 YYNGEE. The CDR3 loop reads CASSVRGGNSYNEQFF. The CDR3 DNA sequence: TGTGCCAGCAGCGTAAGAGGGGGTAATTCCTACAATGAGCAGTTCTTC.

V is TRBV29-1 and J is TRBJ2-5, with a possible D match to TRBD2 (7 bases). Trimming removed 4 bases at V and 11 bases at J, with 26 bases between. This CDR3 is built from 15 residues. CDR1 is SQVTM, CDR2 ANQGSEA, per germline. CDR3 sequence (DNA): TGCAGCGTTGCGGGACACCTAGGGGGGGCGCGTGAGCAGTACTTC. Amino acid sequence: CSVAGHLGGAREQYF.

As for this clonotype: A much larger clone differs by one base, so this may be a read error. This rearrangement joins TRBV24-1 to TRBJ2-3, with D perhaps TRBD1 (5 bases). Germline V gene sequence: CDR1 KGHDR, CDR2 SFDVKD. CDR3 length equals 15 residues. CDR3 region: CATSDSRVSTDTRYF. For the CDR3, the DNA is TGTGCCACCAGTGATTCCAGGGTCTCCACAGATACGCGGTATTTT.

V gene TRBV28 combines with J gene TRBJ1-2; D is possibly TRBD1 (6 bases). Germline V gives CDR1 MDHEN, CDR2 SYDVKM. The CDR3 is 16 amino acids. The V gene lost 1 base and the J gene lost 8 bases, with 20 bases spanning the gap. The CDR3 DNA reads as TGTGCCAGCAGTTTATCCGCGGCCTTCAAGGGGGTGGGCTACACCTTC. The encoded protein is CASSLSAAFKGVGYTF.

This clonotype was recorded many times. One base away lies a much larger clone, so this may be a sequencing read error. The chain couples TRBV3-1 to TRBJ2-5, with 7 bases identical to TRBD2. V gave up 6 bases and J gave up 11 bases; unmatched junction bases: 12. Germline-derived CDR1 and CDR2 are LGHDT and YNNKEL (reference sequence). The CDR3 spans 13 residues. CDR3 sequence reads: CASRGTSVNEQYF. As DNA, the CDR3 is TGTGCCAGCAGAGGAACTAGCGTCAATGAGCAGTACTTC.

The V gene is TRBV28, the J gene TRBJ2-3; 7 nucleotides line up with TRBD2. The CDR3 sequence is 15 residues long. Germline values: CDR1 MDHEN, CDR2 SYDVKM. Trimming at V came to 5 bases and at J to 2 bases, leaving 7 bases not matched to a gene. The CDR3 reads CASSLRDYLTDTQYF. The CDR3 DNA sequence: TGTGCCAGCAGTCTCCGGGACTACCTCACAGATACGCAGTATTTT.

The chain recombines TRBV9 with TRBJ2-3, with D unresolved. The CDR3 sequence is 9 residues long. V lost 7 bases to trimming and J lost 5 bases, with 2 bases between them. Germline V lookup: CDR1 SGDLS, CDR2 YYNGEE. CDR3: CASGDTQYF. CDR3 coding DNA: TGTGCCAGCGGAGATACGCAGTATTTT.

The genes are TRBV20-1 and TRBJ1-3; TRBD1 agrees at 8 bases. Germline lookup yields CDR1 DFQATT and CDR2 SNEGSKA (reference sequence). With V trimmed by 3 bases and J by 0 bases, 1 base remained unmatched. CDR3 length: 14 amino acids. CDR3 amino acids: CSARTGDSGNTIYF. In DNA, the CDR3 is TGCAGTGCTAGGACAGGGGACTCTGGAAACACCATATATTTT.

V and J are TRBV7-3 and TRBJ2-5; 9 bases agree with TRBD2. With 5 bases clipped from V and 5 bases from J, the junction kept 9 bases outside the gene matches. Germline CDR1 is SGHTA and CDR2 is FQGTGA. The CDR3 covers 15 residues. CDR3 nucleotides: TGTGCCAGCAGCACATTAGCGGGAGAAAGGGAGACCCAGTACTTC. It codes for CASSTLAGERETQYF.

J is TRBJ2-1 and V is TRBV20-1; D remains ambiguous. V was shortened by 0 bases and J by 4 bases, with 19 bases between the two germline ends. Germline V gene data show CDR1 as DFQATT and CDR2 as SNEGSKA (reference sequence). The CDR3 spans 17 residues. The chain's CDR3 is CSAREIPDASVYNEQFF. CDR3 nucleotide sequence: TGCAGTGCTAGAGAGATCCCCGATGCATCGGTATACAATGAGCAGTTCTTC.

This clonotype turned up a few times. This sequence joins TRBV3-1 and TRBJ2-5, with 7 bases aligning to TRBD1. With V trimmed by 10 bases and J by 6 bases, 8 bases remained unmatched. CDR1 and CDR2 from the germline V gene are LGHDT and YNNKEL (reference sequence). The CDR3 runs to 12 residues. CDR3 nucleotide sequence: TGTGCCACTGAGGGACAGCGCAAGACCCAGTACTTC. It encodes CATEGQRKTQYF.

The CDR3 nucleotides read TGCAGTGCTGCTAGCGGGGGGACCCCAGATACGCAGTATTTT. Its translation is CSAASGGTPDTQYF. The chain combines TRBV20-1 with TRBJ2-3, with TRBD2 identical over 11 bases. With V trimmed by 5 bases and J by 4 bases, 5 bases remained unmatched. Germline CDR1 and CDR2: DFQATT and SNEGSKA (reference sequence). This CDR3 is 14 amino acids long.

In regard to this clonotype: A read error may produce the germline difference seen at one junction end. J is TRBJ1-1 and V is TRBV12-3 or TRBV12-4; tentative D call: TRBD1 (6 bases). The CDR3 runs 16 residues. DNA for the CDR3: TGTGCCAGCCGTTTGCGGGTTGGGGACATGAACACTGAAGCTTTCTTT. This encodes CASRLRVGDMNTEAFF.

The chain is built from TRBV20-1 and TRBJ2-1, with 7 bases identical to TRBD2. Germline-derived CDR1 and CDR2 are DFQATT and SNEGSKA (reference sequence). V trimming: 8 bases; J trimming: 0 bases; junction bases outside the gene matches: 4. This CDR3 region has 13 residues. CDR3 in amino acids: CSRQRGSYNEQFF. For the CDR3, the DNA is TGCAGTCGACAGCGGGGCTCCTACAATGAGCAGTTCTTC.